This T cell receptor (gamma chain) was identified during a study of Vδ1+ human thymocytes. Study-level findings and limits: Thymic delta-chain repertoires held roughly 20% Vdelta2 sequences and few Vdelta3, despite high sort purity. Bulk repertoire data may be misinterpreted because of unexpected Vdelta2 sequences. Thymic TRG and TRD repertoires appeared highly polyclonal.

A word on this clone: Its antigen is still unknown.

Germline CDR1 GITISATS, CDR2 ISYDGTV (reference sequence). J was trimmed by 8 bases and V by 0 bases; bases with no gene match: 10. This CDR3 has 14 residues. The template was reverse-transcribed extracted RNA. Multiplex PCR used pooled V-gene forward primers and a constant-region reverse primer to amplify CDR3s. TCRdb redid the clone calls on the multiplex PCR reads with CATT. This table holds 25,000 to 35,000 gamma-chain clones, around 20% found once. After alphabeta T cell depletion, CD3+ Vdelta1+ Vdelta2- thymocytes were sorted. The receptor's source is a boy under three years old who had congenital heart surgery. The chain employs TRGV9 and TRGJ1 or TRGJ2. Sequencing was done on a sample of Vdelta1+ gamma-delta thymocytes from the thymus. Stated subset: FACS-sorted CD3+ TCRalphabeta- TCRVdelta1+ TCRVdelta2- thymocytes. For the CDR3, the DNA is TGTGCCTTGTGGGAGGTGGCCGGCCTTAATAAGAAACTCTTT. As protein: CALWEVAGLNKKLF.